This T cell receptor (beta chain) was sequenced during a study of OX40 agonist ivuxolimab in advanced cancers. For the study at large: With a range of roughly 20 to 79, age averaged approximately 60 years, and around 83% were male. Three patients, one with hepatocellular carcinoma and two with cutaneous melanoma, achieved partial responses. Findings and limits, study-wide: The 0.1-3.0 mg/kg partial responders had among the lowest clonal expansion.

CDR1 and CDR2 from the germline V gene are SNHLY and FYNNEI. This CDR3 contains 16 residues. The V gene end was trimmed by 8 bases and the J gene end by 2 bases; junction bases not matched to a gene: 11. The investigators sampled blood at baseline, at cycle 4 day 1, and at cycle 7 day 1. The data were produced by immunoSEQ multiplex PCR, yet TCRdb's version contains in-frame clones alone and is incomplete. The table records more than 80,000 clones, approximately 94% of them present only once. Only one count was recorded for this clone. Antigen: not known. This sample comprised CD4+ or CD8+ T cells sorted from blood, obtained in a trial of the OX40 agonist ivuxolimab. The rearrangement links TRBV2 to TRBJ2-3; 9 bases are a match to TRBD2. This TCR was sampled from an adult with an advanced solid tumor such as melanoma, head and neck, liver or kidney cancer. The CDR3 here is CASLRGSSGNTDTQYF. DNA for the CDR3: TGTGCCAGCCTAAGGGGCTCTAGCGGGAACACAGATACGCAGTATTTT. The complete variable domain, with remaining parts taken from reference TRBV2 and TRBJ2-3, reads EPEVTQTPSHQVTQMGQEVILRCVPISNHLYFYWYRQILGQKVEFLVSFYNNEISEKSEIFDDQFSVERPDGSNFTLKIRSTKLEDSAMYFCASLRGSSGNTDTQYFGPGTRLTVL.